A selection of T cell receptor beta chains follows, all from one sample in a study of identical twins. Using its own MiXCR run on the 5' RACE reads, TCRdb lists one record per CDR3 protein. This table holds 510,000 or so distinct CDR3 sequences, roughly 15% found once. The same data also contributed to another study, on yellow fever vaccine responses in identical twins.

Sequenced material: CD4+ T cells sorted from blood. The receptors were gathered from a woman under 30 in good health. The CDR3 runs from the conserved cysteine through the conserved F or W. The order of the fields is J gene, V gene, D gene, CDR3 length, clone size, CDR3 protein, CDR3 DNA. The D gene is left open where the match is weak. Clone size is not always given. Where it is, it says once, few, many or a class for expanded clones.

J: TRBJ1-1
V: TRBV27
D: TRBD1
length: 16
size: few
CDR3: CASSPIGTVKNTEAFF
DNA: TGTGCCAGCAGTCCTATCGGGACAGTTAAGAACACTGAAGCTTTCTTT

J: TRBJ1-1
V: TRBV7-9
D: NA
length: 13
size: few
CDR3: CASRFFSAAEAFF
DNA: TGTGCCAGCAGATTTTTCTCGGCGGCTGAAGCTTTCTTT

J: TRBJ2-1
V: TRBV5-1
D: NA
length: 17
size: NA
CDR3: CASSLTSAVVAYNEQFF
DNA: TGCGCCAGCAGCCTGACGTCGGCAGTTGTAGCTTACAATGAGCAGTTCTTC

J: TRBJ2-1
V: TRBV5-1
D: NA
length: 14
size: few
CDR3: CASSLESVSNEQFF
DNA: TGCGCCAGCAGCTTGGAGTCCGTCAGCAATGAGCAGTTCTTC

J: TRBJ2-7
V: TRBV29-1
D: NA
length: 15
size: NA
CDR3: CSVARQTLSSYEQYF
DNA: TGCAGCGTTGCAAGACAGACCCTGAGCTCCTACGAGCAGTACTTC

J: TRBJ1-1
V: TRBV6-1
D: NA
length: 15
size: many
CDR3: CASSGPGLGNTEAFF
DNA: TGTGCCAGCAGTGGACCAGGGTTGGGGAACACTGAAGCTTTCTTT

J: TRBJ2-1
V: TRBV9
D: NA
length: 16
size: NA
CDR3: CASTTQAAGTYNEQFF
DNA: TGTGCCAGCACCACCCAAGCGGCAGGTACCTACAATGAGCAGTTCTTC

J: TRBJ2-7
V: TRBV28
D: TRBD1
length: 15
size: NA
CDR3: CASSPGGQGAREQYF
DNA: TGTGCCAGCAGCCCAGGAGGACAGGGGGCGAGGGAGCAGTACTTC

J: TRBJ2-3
V: TRBV5-1
D: NA
length: 15
size: few
CDR3: CASSFPRRGTDTQYF
DNA: TGCGCCAGCAGCTTTCCCCGCAGGGGCACAGATACGCAGTATTTT

J: TRBJ1-5
V: TRBV12-3/TRBV12-4
D: NA
length: 12
size: NA
CDR3: CASSFLTQPQHF
DNA: TGTGCCAGCAGTTTTCTTACTCAGCCCCAGCATTTT

J: TRBJ2-5
V: TRBV2
D: NA
length: 17
size: NA
CDR3: CASRAQGAVGSGETQYF
DNA: TGTGCCAGCAGGGCCCAGGGCGCGGTCGGGAGCGGAGAGACCCAGTACTTC

J: TRBJ2-1
V: TRBV2
D: TRBD2
length: 16
size: few
CDR3: CASRTGLAGGRGEQFF
DNA: TGTGCCAGCAGAACGGGACTAGCGGGAGGGCGTGGTGAGCAGTTCTTC

J: TRBJ2-1
V: TRBV3-1
D: NA
length: 13
size: NA
CDR3: CASSHSGGNEQFF
DNA: TGTGCCAGCAGCCACTCAGGCGGAAATGAGCAGTTCTTC

J: TRBJ2-2
V: TRBV12-3/TRBV12-4
D: NA
length: 15
size: few
CDR3: CASTLSPVGSGELFF
DNA: TGTGCCAGCACCCTATCCCCGGTAGGATCCGGGGAGCTGTTTTTT

J: TRBJ2-3
V: TRBV12-3/TRBV12-4
D: NA
length: 14
size: NA
CDR3: CASSLGTPIPTQYF
DNA: TGTGCCAGCAGTTTAGGGACCCCGATCCCCACGCAGTATTTT

J: TRBJ2-1
V: TRBV28
D: NA
length: 15
size: NA
CDR3: CASSSGAGPFNEQFF
DNA: TGTGCCAGCAGTTCAGGGGCAGGGCCATTCAATGAGCAGTTCTTC

J: TRBJ1-6
V: TRBV20-1
D: NA
length: 14
size: few
CDR3: CSAKFPGVNSPLHF
DNA: TGCAGTGCTAAGTTCCCAGGGGTCAATTCACCCCTCCACTTT

J: TRBJ1-5
V: TRBV28
D: TRBD1
length: 16
size: NA
CDR3: CASSLQGGPSWQPQHF
DNA: TGTGCCAGCAGTTTACAGGGGGGCCCGTCTTGGCAGCCCCAGCATTTT